A selection of T cell receptor beta chains follows, all from one sample in a study of vaccination and CD4 T cells after COVID-19. Each CDR3 protein is one row after TCRdb ran MiXCR on the PCR reads. The sample records around 710 distinct CDR3 sequences, approximately 9.9% being singletons. Which antigens these TCRs recognize remains unknown. Sequencing was carried out using CD4+ T cells from blood, cultured in vitro. These receptors were obtained from a human donor in good health. The CDR3 runs from the conserved cysteine through the conserved F or W. A D gene is named only where the DNA matches it firmly. Clone size reads once, few, many, or a class if the clone is expanded.

cdr3_nt	cdr3_aa	clone_size	v_call	d_call	j_call	cdr3_length
TGTGCCAGCAGTTACGCCGGCACCTCTGGGGCCAACGTCCTGACTTTC	CASSYAGTSGANVLTF	large	TRBV6-5	.	TRBJ2-6	16
TGCAGTGCTAGAGATTTTGGGACAGGGGGGGGAGATACGCAGTATTTT	CSARDFGTGGGDTQYF	large	TRBV20-1	TRBD1	TRBJ2-3	16
TGTGCCAGCAGTTTAAGGAGCTCTGGGGCCAACGTCCTGACTTTC	CASSLRSSGANVLTF	few	TRBV12-3/TRBV12-4	.	TRBJ2-6	15
TGTGCCAGCAGCTTACGGCGTAACACAGATACGCAGTATTTT	CASSLRRNTDTQYF	large	TRBV7-3	.	TRBJ2-3	14
TGCAGTGCTAGAGATGAGGTGACAGGGGCCTACAATGAGCAGTTCTTC	CSARDEVTGAYNEQFF	medium-sized	TRBV20-1	TRBD1	TRBJ2-1	16
TGTGCCAGCAGCGTGGACGGGAGCTATGGCTACACCTTC	CASSVDGSYGYTF	large	TRBV7-3	.	TRBJ1-2	13
TGTGCCAGCAGACACTCGCTAGACAGAGCGGTTAACACCGGGGAGCTGTTTTTT	CASRHSLDRAVNTGELFF	few	TRBV12-3/TRBV12-4	.	TRBJ2-2	18
TGCGCCAGCAGCGCCGGGACAGGGCTCAATCAGCCCCAGCATTTT	CASSAGTGLNQPQHF	medium-sized	TRBV5-1	TRBD1	TRBJ1-5	15
TGTGCCAGCAGTACCGGAGGACAGCAAAACATTCAGTACTTC	CASSTGGQQNIQYF	medium-sized	TRBV28	.	TRBJ2-4	14
TGTGCCACAGGGGGGCTGTACGATACGCAGTATTTT	CATGGLYDTQYF	medium-sized	TRBV24-1	.	TRBJ2-3	12